Listed below are T cell receptor beta chains from one sample, sequenced in a study of T cell repertoires in cytomegalovirus infection. TCRdb processed the reads anew with MiXCR; each CDR3 protein has one entry. This sample has 200,000 to 250,000 distinct CDR3 sequences, with around 35% found just once. These receptors' antigens are unknown. The starting material was CD8+ T cells from cultured PBMCs, obtained from culture after CMV antigen stimulation. The receptors derive from a human donor in good health (CMV status not recorded). Some clones in this sample may be carry-over from other donors' samples. Each CDR3 is given with its conserved first and last residue. Each record gives: J gene, clone size, V gene, D gene, CDR3 protein, CDR3 DNA. A D gene is named only where the DNA matches it firmly. A clone size is listed for some rows: how often the clone was seen (once, few, many), or a class if it is expanded.

>TRBJ1-4|NA|TRBV9|NA
CASSADRTALGEKLFF
TGTGCCAGCAGCGCCGATAGGACAGCTTTGGGTGAAAAACTGTTTTTT
>TRBJ2-7|NA|TRBV20-1|NA
CSARVGYEQYF
TGCAGTGCTAGAGTCGGATACGAGCAGTACTTC
>TRBJ1-3|NA|TRBV7-8|NA
CASSLGNTIYF
TGTGCCAGCAGCTTAGGAAACACCATATATTTT
>TRBJ2-1|NA|TRBV5-1|NA
CASSPLPSYNEQFF
TGCGCCAGCAGCCCTCTACCTAGTTACAATGAGCAGTTCTTC
>TRBJ1-1|NA|TRBV15|NA
CATSRAHMNTEAFF
TGTGCCACCAGCAGAGCCCATATGAACACTGAAGCTTTCTTT
>TRBJ1-4|few|TRBV15|NA
CATSRGGGELFF
TGTGCCACCAGCAGAGGCGGCGGGGAACTGTTTTTT
>TRBJ2-7|NA|TRBV20-1|TRBD1
CSAGAGGDEQYF
TGCAGTGCTGGGGCAGGGGGCGACGAGCAGTACTTC
>TRBJ2-1|few|TRBV27|NA
CASRPLVDLMKQFF
TGTGCCAGCCGACCCCTCGTTGATCTCATGAAGCAGTTCTTC
>TRBJ2-7|NA|TRBV7-2|TRBD2
CASSLVGGRAYEQYF
TGTGCCAGCAGCTTAGTCGGCGGGAGGGCATACGAGCAGTACTTC
>TRBJ2-1|NA|TRBV2|NA
CASIGKGSGRVEQFF
TGTGCCAGCATCGGGAAGGGTAGCGGCAGGGTTGAGCAGTTCTTC